This T cell receptor (beta chain) was sequenced in a study of neurological immune-mediated disorders. Study conclusions and caveats: The greatest TCR clonal expansion appeared in HTLV-1-associated myelopathy and the smallest, falling below healthy controls, in multiple sclerosis. No expanded-clone CDR3 amino acid sequence recurred across subjects, suggesting private TCR-beta repertoires.

5'RACE generated cDNA with 10-nucleotide random UMIs. The output of every sequencing run exceeded 170 million TCR-beta sequences, derived from 15-18 subjects. TCRdb redid the calling of the 5' RACE reads with MiXCR, one entry per CDR3 protein. Of 20,000 to 25,000 distinct CDR3 sequences in the sample, roughly 17% were seen once. The CDR3 length is 15 residues. Between the trimmed V and J ends, which lost 2 bases and 4 bases, there was a span of 14 bases. From germline, CDR1 is SGHAT and CDR2 FQNNGV. This clonotype has a count of ten or more. Its antigen is currently unknown. The J gene is TRBJ1-2, the V gene TRBV11-2; a possible D gene is TRBD1 (5 bases). Sequencing used CD8+ T cells from blood. The origin of this receptor is a woman between 18 and 30 years old with multiple sclerosis. The CDR3, as DNA: TGTGCCAGCAGCTTAACCGGGGGTGAAGCCTATGGCTACACCTTC. Encoded protein: CASSLTGGEAYGYTF.